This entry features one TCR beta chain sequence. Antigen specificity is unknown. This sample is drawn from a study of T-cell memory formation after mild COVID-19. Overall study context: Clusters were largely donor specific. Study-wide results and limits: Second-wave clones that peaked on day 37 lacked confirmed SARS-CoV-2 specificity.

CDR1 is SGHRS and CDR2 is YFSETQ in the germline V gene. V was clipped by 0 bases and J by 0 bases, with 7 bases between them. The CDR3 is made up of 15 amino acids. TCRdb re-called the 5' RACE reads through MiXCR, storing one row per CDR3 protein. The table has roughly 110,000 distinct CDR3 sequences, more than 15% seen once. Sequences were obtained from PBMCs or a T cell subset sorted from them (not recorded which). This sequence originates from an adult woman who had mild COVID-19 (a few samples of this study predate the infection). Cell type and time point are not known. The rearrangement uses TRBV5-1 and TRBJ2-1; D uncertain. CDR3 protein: CASSLAVGSYNEQFF. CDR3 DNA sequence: TGCGCCAGCAGCTTGGCAGTGGGCTCCTACAATGAGCAGTTCTTC.